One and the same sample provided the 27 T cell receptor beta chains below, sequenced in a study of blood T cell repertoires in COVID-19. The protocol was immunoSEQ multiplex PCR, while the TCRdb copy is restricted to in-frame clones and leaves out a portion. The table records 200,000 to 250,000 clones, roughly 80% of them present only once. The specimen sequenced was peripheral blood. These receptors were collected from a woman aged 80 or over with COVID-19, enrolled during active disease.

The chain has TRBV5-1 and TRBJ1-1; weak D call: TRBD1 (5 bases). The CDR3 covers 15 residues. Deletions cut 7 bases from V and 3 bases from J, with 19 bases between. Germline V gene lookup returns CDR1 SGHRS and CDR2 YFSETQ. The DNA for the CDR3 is TGCGCCAGCCGAGTAGGGGCCAAAGGAGACACTGAAGCTTTCTTT. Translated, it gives CASRVGAKGDTEAFF.

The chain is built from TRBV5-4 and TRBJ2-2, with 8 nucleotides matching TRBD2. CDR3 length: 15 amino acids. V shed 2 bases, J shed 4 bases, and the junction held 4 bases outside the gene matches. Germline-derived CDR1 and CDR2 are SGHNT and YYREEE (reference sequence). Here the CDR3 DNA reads TGTGCCAGCAGCTTTAGTCTAGCGGGCACCGGGGAGCTGTTTTTT. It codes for CASSFSLAGTGELFF.

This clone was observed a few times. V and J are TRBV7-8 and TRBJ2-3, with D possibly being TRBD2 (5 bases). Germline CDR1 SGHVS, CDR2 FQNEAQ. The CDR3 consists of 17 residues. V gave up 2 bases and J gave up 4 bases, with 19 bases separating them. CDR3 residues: CASSLRPLGSAADTQYF. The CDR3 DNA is TGTGCCAGCAGCTTACGCCCGCTTGGATCAGCGGCAGATACGCAGTATTTT.

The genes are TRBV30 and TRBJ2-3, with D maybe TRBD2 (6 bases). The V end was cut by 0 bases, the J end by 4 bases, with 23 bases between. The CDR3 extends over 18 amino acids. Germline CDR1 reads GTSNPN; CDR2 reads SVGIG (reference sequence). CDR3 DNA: TGTGCCTGGAGTGTAGGAAGTCGGGGGAATTTCGCCGCAGATACGCAGTATTTT. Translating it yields CAWSVGSRGNFAADTQYF. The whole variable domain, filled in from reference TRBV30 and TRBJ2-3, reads SQTIHQWPATLVQPVGSPLSLECTVEGTSNPNLYWYRQAAGRGLQLLFYSVGIGQISSEVPQNLSASRPQDRQFILSSKKLLLSDSGFYLCAWSVGSRGNFAADTQYFGPGTRLTVL.

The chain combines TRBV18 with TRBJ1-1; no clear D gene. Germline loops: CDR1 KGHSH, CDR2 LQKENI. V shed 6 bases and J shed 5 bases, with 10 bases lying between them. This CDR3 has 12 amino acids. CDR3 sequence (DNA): TGTGCCAGCTCTTTCGGCGGGACTGAAGCTTTCTTT. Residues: CASSFGGTEAFF.

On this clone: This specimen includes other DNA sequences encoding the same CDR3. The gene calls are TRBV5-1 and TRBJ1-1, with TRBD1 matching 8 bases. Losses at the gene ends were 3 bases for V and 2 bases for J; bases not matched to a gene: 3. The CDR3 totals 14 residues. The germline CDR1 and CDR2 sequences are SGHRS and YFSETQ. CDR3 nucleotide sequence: TGCGCCAGCAGCTCAGGACAGGGAAACACTGAAGCTTTCTTT. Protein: CASSSGQGNTEAFF. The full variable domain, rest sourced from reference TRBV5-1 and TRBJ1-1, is KAGVTQTPRYLIKTRGQQVTLSCSPISGHRSVSWYQQTPGQGLQFLFEYFSETQRNKGNFPGRFSGRQFSNSRSEMNVSTLELGDSALYLCASSSGQGNTEAFFGQGTRLTVV.

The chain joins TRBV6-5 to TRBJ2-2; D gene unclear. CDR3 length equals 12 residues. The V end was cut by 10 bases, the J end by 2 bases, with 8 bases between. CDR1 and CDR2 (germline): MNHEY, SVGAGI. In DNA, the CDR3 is TGTGCCACCTCGGTTAACACCGGGGAGCTGTTTTTT. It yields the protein CATSVNTGELFF.

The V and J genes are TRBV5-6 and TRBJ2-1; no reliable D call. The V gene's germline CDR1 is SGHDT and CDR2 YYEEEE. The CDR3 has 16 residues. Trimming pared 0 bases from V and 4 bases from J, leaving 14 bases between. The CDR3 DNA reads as TGTGCCAGCAGCTTGGCCGCAAACTACCCTTACAATGAGCAGTTCTTC. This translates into CASSLAANYPYNEQFF.

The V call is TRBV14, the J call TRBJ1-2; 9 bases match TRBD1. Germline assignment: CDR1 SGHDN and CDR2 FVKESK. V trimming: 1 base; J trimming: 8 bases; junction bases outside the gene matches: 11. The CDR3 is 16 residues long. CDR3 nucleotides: TGTGCCAGCAGCCAAGGAACCGGGACAGGGACAATCGGCTACACCTTC. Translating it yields CASSQGTGTGTIGYTF.

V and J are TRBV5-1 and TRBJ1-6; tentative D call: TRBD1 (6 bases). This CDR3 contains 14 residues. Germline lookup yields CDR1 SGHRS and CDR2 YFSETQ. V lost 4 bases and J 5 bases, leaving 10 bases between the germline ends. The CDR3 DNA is TGCGCCAGCAGCCCGGACAGACATAATTCACCCCTCCACTTT. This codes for CASSPDRHNSPLHF.

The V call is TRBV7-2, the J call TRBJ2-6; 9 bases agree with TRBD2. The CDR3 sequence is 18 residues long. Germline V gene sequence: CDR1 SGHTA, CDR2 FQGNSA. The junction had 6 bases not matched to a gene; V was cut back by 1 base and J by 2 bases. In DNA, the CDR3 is TGTGCCAGCAGCTTAGTTTCTAGCGGGATGGCTGGGGCCAACGTCCTGACTTTC. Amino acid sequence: CASSLVSSGMAGANVLTF.

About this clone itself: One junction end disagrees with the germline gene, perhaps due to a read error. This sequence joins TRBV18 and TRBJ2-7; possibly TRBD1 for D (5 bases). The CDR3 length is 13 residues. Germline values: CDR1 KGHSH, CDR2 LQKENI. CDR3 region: CASSPRDSFEQYF. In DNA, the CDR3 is TGTGCCAGCTCACCCAGGGATTCCTTCGAGCAGTACTTC. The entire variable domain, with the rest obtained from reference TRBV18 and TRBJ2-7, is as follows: NAGVMQNPRHLVRRRGQEARLRCSPMKGHSHVYWYRQLPEEGLKFMVYLQKENIIDESGMPKERFSAEFPKEGPSILRIQQVVRGDSAAYFCASSPRDSFEQYFGPGTRLTVT.

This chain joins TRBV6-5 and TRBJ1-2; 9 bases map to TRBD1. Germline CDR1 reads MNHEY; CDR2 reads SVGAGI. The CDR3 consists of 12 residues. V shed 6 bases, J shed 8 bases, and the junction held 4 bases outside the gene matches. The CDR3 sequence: CASRGQGSGYTF. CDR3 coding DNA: TGTGCCAGCAGGGGACAGGGAAGCGGCTACACCTTC.

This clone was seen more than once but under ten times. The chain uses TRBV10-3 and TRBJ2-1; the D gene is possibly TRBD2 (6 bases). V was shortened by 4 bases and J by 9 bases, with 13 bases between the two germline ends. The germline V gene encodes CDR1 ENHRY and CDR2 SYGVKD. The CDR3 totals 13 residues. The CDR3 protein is CAISGGTVSEQFF. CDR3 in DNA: TGTGCCATCAGTGGCGGGACTGTCAGTGAGCAGTTCTTC.

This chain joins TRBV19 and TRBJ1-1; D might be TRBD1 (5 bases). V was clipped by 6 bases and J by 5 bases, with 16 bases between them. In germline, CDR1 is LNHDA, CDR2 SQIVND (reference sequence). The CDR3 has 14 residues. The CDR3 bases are TGTGCCAGTAGCCTCCTAGGCAGGGTGACTGAAGCTTTCTTT. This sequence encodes CASSLLGRVTEAFF.

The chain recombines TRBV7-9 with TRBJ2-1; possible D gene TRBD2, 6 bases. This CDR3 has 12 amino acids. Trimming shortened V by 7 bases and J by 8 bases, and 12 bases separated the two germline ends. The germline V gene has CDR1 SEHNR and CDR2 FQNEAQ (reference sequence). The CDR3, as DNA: TGTGCCAGCACCTACAGCGGGCATGAGCAGTTCTTC. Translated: CASTYSGHEQFF.

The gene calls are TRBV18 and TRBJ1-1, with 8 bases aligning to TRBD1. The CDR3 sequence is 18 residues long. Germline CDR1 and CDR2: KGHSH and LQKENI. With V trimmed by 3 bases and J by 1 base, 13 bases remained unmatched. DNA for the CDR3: TGTGCCAGCTCACCCATCCGGGACAGGAATAACCCGAACACTGAAGCTTTCTTT. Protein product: CASSPIRDRNNPNTEAFF.

CDR3 sequence reads: CASSISGAGNTIYF. The CDR3 DNA sequence: TGTGCCAGTAGTATCTCCGGGGCTGGAAACACCATATATTTT. The chain links TRBV19 to TRBJ1-3; no reliable D call. Germline CDR1 and CDR2: LNHDA and SQIVND (reference sequence). Trimming took 3 bases from V and 2 from J, leaving 8 bases between them. The CDR3 spans 14 residues.

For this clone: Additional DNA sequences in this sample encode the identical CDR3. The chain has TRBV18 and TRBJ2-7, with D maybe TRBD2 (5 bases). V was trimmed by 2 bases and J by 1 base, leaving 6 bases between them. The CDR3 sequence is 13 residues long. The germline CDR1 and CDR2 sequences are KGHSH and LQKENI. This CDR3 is CASSPGGSYEQYF. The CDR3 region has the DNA TGTGCCAGCTCACCAGGAGGATCCTACGAGCAGTACTTC.

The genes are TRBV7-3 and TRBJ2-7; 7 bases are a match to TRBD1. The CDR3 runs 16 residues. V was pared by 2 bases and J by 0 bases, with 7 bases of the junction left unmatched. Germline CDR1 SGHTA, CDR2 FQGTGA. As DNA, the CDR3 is TGTGCCAGCAGCTTAGGGGCCGAGGGGGCCTCCTACGAGCAGTACTTC. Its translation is CASSLGAEGASYEQYF.

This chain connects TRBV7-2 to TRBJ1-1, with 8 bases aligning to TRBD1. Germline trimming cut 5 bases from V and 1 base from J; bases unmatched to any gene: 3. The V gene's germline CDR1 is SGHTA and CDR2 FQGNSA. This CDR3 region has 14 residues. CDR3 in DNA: TGTGCCAGCAGCCAACAGGGGGGGAACACTGAAGCTTTCTTT. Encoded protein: CASSQQGGNTEAFF.

This CDR3 is CASGLYSNQPQHF. The CDR3 DNA is TGTGCTAGTGGCCTTTATAGCAATCAGCCCCAGCATTTT. The chain combines TRBV12-5 with TRBJ1-5, with unresolved D. Germline loops: CDR1 LGHNT, CDR2 FRNRAP. The V gene lost 6 bases and the J gene lost 0 bases, with 6 bases spanning the gap. The CDR3 runs 13 residues.

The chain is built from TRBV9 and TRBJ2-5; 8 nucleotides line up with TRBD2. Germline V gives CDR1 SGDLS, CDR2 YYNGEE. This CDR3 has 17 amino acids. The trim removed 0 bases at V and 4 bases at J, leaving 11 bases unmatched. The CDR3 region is CASSVGVGGAERETQYF. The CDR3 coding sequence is TGTGCCAGCAGCGTAGGAGTCGGGGGGGCGGAGCGAGAGACCCAGTACTTC.

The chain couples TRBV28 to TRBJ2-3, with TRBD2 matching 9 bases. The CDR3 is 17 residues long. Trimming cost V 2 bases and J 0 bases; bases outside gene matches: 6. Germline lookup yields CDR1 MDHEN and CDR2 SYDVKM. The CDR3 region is CASSLGSSGTSTDTQYF. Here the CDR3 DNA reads TGTGCCAGCAGTTTAGGGTCTAGCGGGACTAGCACAGATACGCAGTATTTT.

The CDR3 sequence is CASSLSGSTTMDTQYF. The CDR3 DNA reads TGTGCCAGCAGCCTCAGCGGGAGCACCACCATGGATACGCAGTATTTT. The chain links TRBV5-5 to TRBJ2-3; 8 nucleotides agree with TRBD2. V trimming: 4 bases; J trimming: 6 bases; junction bases outside the gene matches: 13. Germline CDR1 and CDR2: SGHKS and YYEKEE (reference sequence). The CDR3 extends over 16 amino acids.

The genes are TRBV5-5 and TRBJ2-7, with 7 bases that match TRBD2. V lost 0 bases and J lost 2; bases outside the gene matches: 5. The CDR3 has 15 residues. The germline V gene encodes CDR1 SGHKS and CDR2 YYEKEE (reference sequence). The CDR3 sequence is CASSLAASGAYEQYF. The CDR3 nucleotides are TGTGCCAGCAGCTTGGCCGCTAGCGGAGCCTACGAGCAGTACTTC.

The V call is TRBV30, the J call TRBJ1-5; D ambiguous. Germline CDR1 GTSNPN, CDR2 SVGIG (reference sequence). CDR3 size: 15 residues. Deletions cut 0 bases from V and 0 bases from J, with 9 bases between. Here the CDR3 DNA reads TGTGCCTGGAGTGTACGCGGGCTTAGCAATCAGCCCCAGCATTTT. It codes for CAWSVRGLSNQPQHF. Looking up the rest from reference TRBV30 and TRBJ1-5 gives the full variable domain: SQTIHQWPATLVQPVGSPLSLECTVEGTSNPNLYWYRQAAGRGLQLLFYSVGIGQISSEVPQNLSASRPQDRQFILSSKKLLLSDSGFYLCAWSVRGLSNQPQHFGDGTRLSIL.